The 7 T cell receptor beta chains reported below all come from one sample, sequenced in a study of shared clonotypes between healthy human individuals. Profiled with immunoSEQ multiplex PCR; TCRdb holds only in-frame clones, not every one. The repertoire holds 950,000 to 1,200,000 clones, with approximately 80% as singletons. Sequencing was done on a sample of memory CD4+ T cells from PBMCs. Subset defined: CD45RA-negative fraction. The receptors were gathered from a man between 18 and 29 years old in good health. Some clones in this sample may be carry-over from other donors' samples.

The V and J genes are TRBV10-3 and TRBJ2-7; 13 nucleotides match TRBD2. This CDR3 spans 16 amino acids. Germline assignment: CDR1 ENHRY and CDR2 SYGVKD. With V trimmed by 0 bases and J by 3 bases, 2 bases remained unmatched. The CDR3 coding sequence is TGTGCCATCAGTGAGTCGACTAGCGGGAGGATCTACGAGCAGTACTTC. This gives the protein CAISESTSGRIYEQYF.

This chain uses TRBV5-1 with TRBJ1-2; 7 bases line up with TRBD1. With 3 bases clipped from V and 3 bases from J, the junction kept 2 bases outside the gene matches. CDR3 length: 13 residues. Germline loops: CDR1 SGHRS, CDR2 YFSETQ. This CDR3 reads CASSYGQDYGYTF. The CDR3, as DNA: TGCGCCAGCAGCTACGGACAGGACTATGGCTACACCTTC.

The chain recombines TRBV7-3 with TRBJ2-2; D is unclear. This CDR3 has 14 amino acids. Between the trimmed V and J ends, which lost 3 bases and 1 base, there was a span of 6 bases. Germline V gene data show CDR1 as SGHTA and CDR2 as FQGTGA. CDR3 in DNA: TGTGCCAGCAGCTTTGCAGGGAACACCGGGGAGCTGTTTTTT. Its protein is CASSFAGNTGELFF.

This clone appeared once. The rearrangement links TRBV7-9 to TRBJ2-4; 10 positions match TRBD2. CDR1 is SEHNR and CDR2 is FQNEAQ in the germline V gene (reference sequence). This CDR3 is built from 17 residues. V gave up 5 bases and J gave up 0 bases; unmatched junction bases: 7. CDR3: CASSASGTSVAKNIQYF. For the CDR3, the DNA is TGTGCCAGCAGCGCGTCGGGGACTAGCGTAGCCAAAAACATTCAGTACTTC.

The chain joins TRBV5-4 to TRBJ2-4; TRBD2 aligns across 13 bases. The CDR3 loop spans 13 amino acids. Trimming removed 3 bases from V and 15 bases from J; junction bases left unmatched: 6. Germline values: CDR1 SGHNT, CDR2 YYREEE (reference sequence). The DNA of the CDR3 is TGTGCCAGCAGCTCATCGGGACTAGCGGGACTGTACTTC. Protein sequence: CASSSSGLAGLYF.

J is TRBJ2-6 and V is TRBV7-9, with 7 positions matching TRBD2. CDR3 length: 16 amino acids. Germline V CDR1 and CDR2: SEHNR, FQNEAQ (reference sequence). Trimming cost V 5 bases and J 2 bases; bases outside gene matches: 6. The CDR3 coding sequence is TGTGCCAGCAGCCCGGGCGCGGGGGCTGGGGCCAACGTCCTGACTTTC. It codes for CASSPGAGAGANVLTF.

This clone was counted between two and nine times. In nucleotides, the CDR3 is TGCAGTGCCCCTGCGTCCCGTGAGCAGTTCTTC. Protein: CSAPASREQFF. J is TRBJ2-1 and V is TRBV20-1; no reliable D call. Between the trimmed V and J ends, which lost 6 bases and 9 bases, there was a span of 12 bases. CDR1 and CDR2 from the germline V gene are DFQATT and SNEGSKA (reference sequence). The CDR3 sequence is 11 residues long.